The clone carrying this T cell receptor beta chain appeared a single time. What it recognizes is unknown. Germline V gives CDR1 SGHTA, CDR2 FQGNSA. V lost 1 base, J lost 13 bases, and 13 bases lay in between. The CDR3 is 12 amino acids. The source of the sample is a study of cytomegalovirus exposure and HLA in healthy donors. About the study: The roughly 100 million unique TCR beta sequences, from roughly 170 million T cells, were found by an earlier analysis.

With 60 Vbeta and 13 Jbeta primers, the PCR was carried out. Profiled with immunoSEQ multiplex PCR; TCRdb holds only in-frame clones, not every one. The sample consists of about 180,000 clones, approximately 80% of them appearing once. Study results and caveats: The sole available immune exposure information was CMV serostatus. Reportedly, cytomegalovirus status was diagnosed with high sensitivity and specificity. Reportedly, HLA-A and HLA-B alleles of most subjects were accurately predicted from TCR beta.

The chain carries TRBV7-2 and TRBJ2-5, with TRBD2 as a possible D gene (7 bases). The sample taken for sequencing was PBMCs. The origin of this receptor is a woman between 50 and 59 years old in good health and CMV-seronegative. The DNA of the CDR3 is TGTGCCAGCAGCTTAGTAGGGGGGGTTGTGTACTTC. It specifies CASSLVGGVVYF.